The source of this T cell receptor beta chain is a study of CD8 T cells in Susac syndrome. Study results and limitations: The study conceded that relatively few individuals underwent its TCR sequencing and HLA analysis.

cDNA came from approximately 0.5 to 1 ug RNA primed by random hexamers. TCRdb analysed the immunoSEQ multiplex PCR reads with MiXCR anew, one entry per CDR3 protein. The sample has fewer than 350,000 distinct CDR3 sequences; roughly 85% are singletons. The CDR3 covers 14 residues. CDR1 and CDR2 (germline): SGHDN, FVKESK. V dropped 1 base and J dropped 6; count of bases not matched to a gene: 4. Comment on this clonotype: Its antigen is as yet unknown.

In blood CD8+ and CD4+ T cells, TCR beta underwent sequencing. Each multiple sclerosis control was a treatment-naive patient with relapsing-remitting disease that was either stable or active. FACS was used to enrich TEMRA cells, whereas the CD8+ and CD4+ T cells were obtained by negative isolation. The sequence came from a human donor with multiple sclerosis. The sample was CD8+ T cells from PBMCs. This chain joins TRBV14 and TRBJ2-7; 9 nucleotides line up with TRBD1. The CDR3 region is CASSQVGTGPEQYF. The CDR3 nucleotides read TGTGCCAGCAGCCAAGTGGGGACAGGGCCCGAGCAGTACTTC.